The sequence of this T cell receptor beta chain was determined in a study of beta chain features in type 1 diabetes. The sequenced template was cDNA made from the entire isolated RNA. Generated by immunoSEQ multiplex PCR, the TCRdb table keeps only in-frame clones and is missing some. The table lists 400,000 to 450,000 clones, approximately 13% of them singletons. Germline CDR1 SQVTM, CDR2 ANQGSEA. The CDR3 consists of 13 residues. With 6 bases removed from V and 1 base from J, the gap between germline ends came to 10 bases. This clone was counted only a few times. The sequenced sample was naive CD4+ T cells from blood. V and J are TRBV29-1 and TRBJ1-5; possibly TRBD1 for D (5 bases). The source of this sequence is a young man in good health. The CDR3 sequence: CSVKGQSNQPQHF. The CDR3 DNA is TGCAGCGTCAAGGGGCAGAGCAATCAGCCCCAGCATTTT. Together with reference TRBV29-1 and TRBJ1-5, the CDR3 gives the full variable domain: SAVISQKPSRDICQRGTSLTIQCQVDSQVTMMFWYRQQPGQSLTLIATANQGSEATYESGFVIDKFPISRPNLTFSTLTVSNMSPEDSSIYLCSVKGQSNQPQHFGDGTRLSIL.